A single sample is the source of the 19 T cell receptor beta chains below, sequenced in a study of blood T cell repertoires in COVID-19. The repertoire was sequenced with immunoSEQ multiplex PCR; TCRdb's copy has only in-frame clones and lacks some. The sample has over 250,000 clones, 83% seen once; the top ten hold around 10%. Sequenced input: peripheral blood. These receptors all stem from a woman in her forties or fifties who had recovered from COVID-19.

The chain uses TRBV7-2 and TRBJ1-4, with D uncertain. V lost 4 bases, J lost 6 bases, and 12 bases lay in between. This CDR3 spans 14 amino acids. CDR1 and CDR2 (germline): SGHTA, FQGNSA. In DNA, the CDR3 is TGTGCCAGCAGCTCCCAAGGCGGATATGAAAAACTGTTTTTT. Encoded protein: CASSSQGGYEKLFF.

The rearrangement joins TRBV6-5 to TRBJ1-2, with a possible D match to TRBD1 (6 bases). The CDR3 runs to 15 residues. In germline, CDR1 is MNHEY, CDR2 SVGAGI. With 4 bases removed from V and 6 bases from J, the gap between germline ends came to 18 bases. In DNA form, the CDR3 reads TGTGCCAGCAGTTCTTATAAGGGAGGGGGAGATGGCTACACCTTC. Translation gives CASSSYKGGGDGYTF.

This chain links TRBV6-5 with TRBJ2-1; 10 nucleotides align to TRBD2. Germline-derived CDR1 and CDR2 are MNHEY and SVGAGI. This CDR3 comprises 14 residues. The CDR3 nucleotides read TGTGGTACACGGGTGACTAGCGGGTACAATGAGCAGTTCTTC. Protein product: CGTRVTSGYNEQFF.

The chain recombines TRBV28 with TRBJ1-6, with D perhaps matching TRBD1 (6 bases). Trimming left V 3 bases short and J 4 bases short, with 10 bases between. Germline values: CDR1 MDHEN, CDR2 SYDVKM. This CDR3 region has 15 residues. CDR3 loop: CASSFDRTYNSPLHF. The CDR3 DNA reads TGTGCCAGCAGTTTCGACAGGACTTATAATTCACCCCTCCACTTT.

The rearrangement uses TRBV5-4 and TRBJ1-2; 8 bases fit TRBD1. Trimming at V came to 3 bases and at J to 6 bases, leaving 4 bases not matched to a gene. Per the germline V gene, CDR1 is SGHNT and CDR2 is YYREEE (reference sequence). The CDR3 loop spans 13 amino acids. The CDR3 loop is CASSSQGANGYTF. CDR3 sequence (DNA): TGTGCCAGCAGCTCGCAGGGGGCAAATGGCTACACCTTC.

This clone was seen a few times. This sequence joins TRBV9 and TRBJ1-2; 7 bases fit TRBD1. The germline CDR1 and CDR2 sequences are SGDLS and YYNGEE. Trimming cost V 1 base and J 0 bases; bases outside gene matches: 9. This CDR3 has 17 amino acids. Here the CDR3 DNA reads TGTGCCAGCAGCGTAACGGGACAGTCTACTACTAACTATGGCTACACCTTC. It is translated as CASSVTGQSTTNYGYTF.

The chain recombines TRBV9 with TRBJ2-3, with D perhaps matching TRBD1 (6 bases). The CDR3 has 15 amino acids. The germline CDR1 and CDR2 sequences are SGDLS and YYNGEE. Trimming shortened V by 3 bases and J by 2 bases, and 13 bases separated the two germline ends. CDR3 residues: CASSASGAYTDTQYF. CDR3 DNA sequence: TGTGCCAGCAGCGCCTCAGGGGCCTACACAGATACGCAGTATTTT.

The genes are TRBV6-2 or TRBV6-3 and TRBJ2-7; no clear D gene. V was clipped by 4 bases and J by 0 bases, with 10 bases between them. This CDR3 has 14 residues. In germline, CDR1 is MNHEY, CDR2 SVGEGT. CDR3 in amino acids: CASSSPSRSYEQYF. CDR3 DNA sequence: TGTGCCAGCAGTTCTCCCAGTCGCTCCTACGAGCAGTACTTC.

This chain uses TRBV5-4 with TRBJ1-2; a weak D match, TRBD1 (6 bases). Per the germline V gene, CDR1 is SGHNT and CDR2 is YYREEE (reference sequence). The CDR3 sequence is 14 residues long. V lost 0 bases to trimming and J lost 6 bases, with 12 bases between them. The CDR3 DNA follows: TGTGCCAGCAGCTTGGCTGGGGGCATACATGGCTACACCTTC. Protein: CASSLAGGIHGYTF.

In DNA form, the CDR3 reads TGTGCCAGCAGCCGGACTGGTAATCTACACGAGCAGTACTTC. It codes for CASSRTGNLHEQYF. The V and J genes are TRBV5-4 and TRBJ2-7; possibly TRBD2 for D (5 bases). V gave up 4 bases and J gave up 5 bases, with 16 bases separating them. The length of the CDR3 is 14 residues. Germline CDR1 SGHNT, CDR2 YYREEE (reference sequence).

CDR3 nucleotide sequence: TGTGCCAGCAGCCACCGGACTAGCGGGAGCACGTGGCGTCAAGAGACCCAGTACTTC. Translation gives CASSHRTSGSTWRQETQYF. This chain links TRBV6-2 or TRBV6-3 with TRBJ2-5; 13 positions agree with TRBD2. Germline lookup yields CDR1 MNHEY and CDR2 SVGEGT. J gave up 2 bases and V 6 bases, and 15 bases lay outside the gene matches. This CDR3 region has 19 residues.

The genes are TRBV3-1 (or the pseudogene TRBV3-2) and TRBJ1-5, with TRBD1 matching over 7 bases. V shed 3 bases and J 1 base; nucleotides not matched to a gene: 3. Germline V gives CDR1 LGHDT, CDR2 YNNKEL (reference sequence). The CDR3 extends over 15 amino acids. CDR3 bases: TGTGCCAGCAGCCAGCAGGGGGAGAGCAATCAGCCCCAGCATTTT. Translating gives CASSQQGESNQPQHF.

This clone came up once. The chain carries TRBV7-6 and TRBJ1-6; D remains ambiguous. CDR1 and CDR2 (germline): SGHVS, FNYEAQ. The CDR3 sequence is 15 residues long. Trimming shortened V by 5 bases and J by 7 bases, and 15 bases separated the two germline ends. CDR3 sequence reads: CASSAADGVNSPLHF. In DNA, the CDR3 is TGTGCCAGCAGCGCCGCTGACGGAGTCAATTCACCCCTCCACTTT.

This chain connects TRBV11-1 to TRBJ2-3; 9 positions agree with TRBD2. Per the germline V gene, CDR1 is SGHAT and CDR2 is FQDESV (reference sequence). The junction had 6 bases not matched to a gene; V was cut back by 0 bases and J by 2 bases. The length of the CDR3 is 17 residues. The CDR3 DNA reads as TGTGCCAGCAGCTTAGCGCCCCAGCGGGGGGCCACAGATACGCAGTATTTT. Translation gives CASSLAPQRGATDTQYF.

The V and J genes are TRBV24-1 and TRBJ1-1; D possibly corresponds to TRBD1 (6 bases). The CDR3 is 13 residues long. V was shortened by 4 bases and J by 11 bases, with 16 bases between the two germline ends. Per germline, CDR1 KGHDR and CDR2 SFDVKD. CDR3 bases: TGTGCCACCAGTGACCCAGGGGCGCCCATCGCTTTCTTT. This translates into CATSDPGAPIAFF.

V is TRBV28 and J is TRBJ2-1, with D possibly TRBD2 on 7 matching bases. The CDR3 is 13 residues long. Germline V gene lookup returns CDR1 MDHEN and CDR2 SYDVKM. The V and J ends lost 8 bases and 4 bases respectively, with 12 bases between them. CDR3 DNA sequence: TGTGCCAGCGGGGAGGGGACATACAATGAGCAGTTCTTC. Residues: CASGEGTYNEQFF.

The chain combines TRBV5-1 with TRBJ1-1; TRBD1 might be the D (5 bases). Germline lookup yields CDR1 SGHRS and CDR2 YFSETQ. Trimming left V 1 base short and J 4 bases short, with 17 bases between. This CDR3 spans 16 amino acids. The CDR3, as DNA: TGCGCCAGCAGCTTGAGGCAGGGTTTCGTGGGCACTGAAGCTTTCTTT. Its translation: CASSLRQGFVGTEAFF.

The J gene is TRBJ2-1, the V gene TRBV28; 12 nucleotides line up with TRBD2. This CDR3 is 15 amino acids long. The trim removed 6 bases at V and 2 bases at J, leaving 2 bases unmatched. The germline gives CDR1 MDHEN, CDR2 SYDVKM. This CDR3 is CASSLAGGPYNEQFF. The CDR3 DNA follows: TGTGCCAGCAGCCTAGCGGGAGGGCCCTACAATGAGCAGTTCTTC.

The V and J genes are TRBV30 and TRBJ2-1; 9 positions match TRBD2. The trim removed 0 bases at V and 5 bases at J, leaving 2 bases unmatched. Per germline, CDR1 GTSNPN and CDR2 SVGIG (reference sequence). The CDR3 has 14 amino acids. CDR3 in DNA: TGTGCCTGGAGTGTAGCTAGCGGGAACAATGAGCAGTTCTTC. Translating gives CAWSVASGNNEQFF. Together with reference TRBV30 and TRBJ2-1, the CDR3 gives the full variable domain: SQTIHQWPATLVQPVGSPLSLECTVEGTSNPNLYWYRQAAGRGLQLLFYSVGIGQISSEVPQNLSASRPQDRQFILSSKKLLLSDSGFYLCAWSVASGNNEQFFGPGTRLTVL.